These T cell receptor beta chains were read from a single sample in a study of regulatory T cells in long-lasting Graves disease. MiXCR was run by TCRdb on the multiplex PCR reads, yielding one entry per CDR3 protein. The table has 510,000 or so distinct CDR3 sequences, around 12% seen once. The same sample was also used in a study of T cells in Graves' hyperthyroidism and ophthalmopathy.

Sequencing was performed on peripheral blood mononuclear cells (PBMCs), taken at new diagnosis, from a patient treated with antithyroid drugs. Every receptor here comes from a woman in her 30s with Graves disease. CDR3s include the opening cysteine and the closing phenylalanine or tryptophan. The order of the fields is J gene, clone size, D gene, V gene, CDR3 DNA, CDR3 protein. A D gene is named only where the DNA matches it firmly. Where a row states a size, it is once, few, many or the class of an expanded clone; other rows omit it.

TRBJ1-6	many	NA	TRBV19	TGTGCCAGTACTAGTCCGGGAGCGTCACCCCTCCACTTT	CASTSPGASPLHF
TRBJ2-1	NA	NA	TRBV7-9	TGTGCCAGCAACTTGGGCGGCAACAATGAGCAGTTCTTC	CASNLGGNNEQFF
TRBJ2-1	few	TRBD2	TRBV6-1	TGTGCCAGCATGCCGGGACTAGAACCCAATGAGCAGTTCTTC	CASMPGLEPNEQFF
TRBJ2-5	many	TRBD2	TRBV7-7	TGTGCCAGCAGCTCGACTAGCGGGAGATGGGAGACCCAGTACTTC	CASSSTSGRWETQYF
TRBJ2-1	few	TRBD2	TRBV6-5	TGTGCCAGCAGTTTCGTTCGTTGGCTAGCGGGAGTCAATGAGCAGTTCTTC	CASSFVRWLAGVNEQFF
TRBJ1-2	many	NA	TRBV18	TGTGCCAGCTCACCAGAGGCAGACTATGGCTACACCTTC	CASSPEADYGYTF
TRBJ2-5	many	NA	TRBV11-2	TGTGCCAGCAGGCAACTGAGGGGTGAAGAGGCCCAGTACTTC	CASRQLRGEEAQYF
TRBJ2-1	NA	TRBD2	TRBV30	TGTGCCTGGGGGACTAGCGGGAAGTCCTACAATGAGCAGTTCTTC	CAWGTSGKSYNEQFF
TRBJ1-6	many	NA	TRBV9	TGTGCCAGCAGCGTAGGCATGGGGTCACCCCTCCACTTT	CASSVGMGSPLHF
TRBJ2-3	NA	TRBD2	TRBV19	TGTGCCAGTGGCACTTTAGCGGGAGTGACAGATACGCAGTATTTT	CASGTLAGVTDTQYF
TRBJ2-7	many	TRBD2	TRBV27	TGTGCCAGCAGTTCATTTCTAGCGGGGCAATCCTACGAGCAGTACTTC	CASSSFLAGQSYEQYF
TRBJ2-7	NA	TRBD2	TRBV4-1	TGCGCCAGCAGCCAAGAAAGAGGAGCGGGAGGGTGGGAGCAGTACTTC	CASSQERGAGGWEQYF
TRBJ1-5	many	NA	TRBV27	TGTGCCAGTAGTAGAGGGAATAGCAATCAGCCCCAGCATTTT	CASSRGNSNQPQHF
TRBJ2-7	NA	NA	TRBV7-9	TGTGCCAGCAGCTCGCATCTGGGGTCTCCTCCCTACGAGCAGTACTTC	CASSSHLGSPPYEQYF
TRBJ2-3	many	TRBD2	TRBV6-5	TGTGCCAGCAGTTATAGGACTAGCGGGAGGGGAAGCACAGATACGCAGTATTTT	CASSYRTSGRGSTDTQYF
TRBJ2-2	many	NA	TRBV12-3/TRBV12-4	TGTGCCAGCAGGAGAAGTATTGCCGGGGAGCTGTTTTTT	CASRRSIAGELFF
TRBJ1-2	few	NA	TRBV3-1	TGTGCCAGCAGCCACCGGGATAACAGAGCCTATGGCTACACCTTC	CASSHRDNRAYGYTF
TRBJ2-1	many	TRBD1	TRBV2	TGTGCCAGCAGGGGGACAGCCTACAATGAGCAGTTCTTC	CASRGTAYNEQFF
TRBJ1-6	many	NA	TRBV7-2	TGTGCCAGCAGCTTAGTGGTAGGGTTCTTCTATAATTCACCCCTCCACTTT	CASSLVVGFFYNSPLHF
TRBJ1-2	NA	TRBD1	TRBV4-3	TGCGCCAGCAGCCAAGACTTTAAACAGGGGACCTATGGCTACACCTTC	CASSQDFKQGTYGYTF
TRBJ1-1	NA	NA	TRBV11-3	TGTGCCAGCGGCGTGGTGCAGGGTGCAACTGAAGCTTTCTTT	CASGVVQGATEAFF
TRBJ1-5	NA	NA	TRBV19	TGTGCCAGTAGTGTGCGCAATCAGCCCCAGCATTTT	CASSVRNQPQHF
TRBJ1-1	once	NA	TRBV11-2	TGTGCCAGCAGCCAATCAGGGGTTAACACTGAAGCTTTCTTT	CASSQSGVNTEAFF
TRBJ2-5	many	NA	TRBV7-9	TGTGCCAGCAGCCGAGCGCCCCGGAGGGTGGAGACCCAGTACTTC	CASSRAPRRVETQYF
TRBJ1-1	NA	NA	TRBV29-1	TGCAGCGTTGAAGTTTACGGACTTTACACTGAAGCTTTCTTT	CSVEVYGLYTEAFF
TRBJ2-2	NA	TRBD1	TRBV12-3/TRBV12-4	TGTGCCAGCAGCACCGGGACAGGGCGGACCGGGGAGCTGTTTTTT	CASSTGTGRTGELFF
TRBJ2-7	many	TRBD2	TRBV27	TGTGCCAGCAGTTTATCGGCGGGGGTCGGCTACGAGCAGTACTTC	CASSLSAGVGYEQYF
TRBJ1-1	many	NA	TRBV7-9	TGTGCCAGCAGCCCGCAGGCACTAGTAGCTTTCTTT	CASSPQALVAFF
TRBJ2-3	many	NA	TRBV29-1	TGCAGCGTTGAGGCCGAAAGCACAGATACGCAGTATTTT	CSVEAESTDTQYF
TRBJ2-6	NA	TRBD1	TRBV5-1	TGCGCCAGTACCCGGGACAGCCTCTCTGGGGCCAACGTCCTGACTTTC	CASTRDSLSGANVLTF
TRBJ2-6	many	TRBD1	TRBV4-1	TGCGCCAGCAGCGAAGACAGGGCTGGGGCCAACGTCCTGACTTTC	CASSEDRAGANVLTF
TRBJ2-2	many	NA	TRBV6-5	TGTGCCAGCAGTTACTCGAACTCTCTTTCCGGGGAGCTGTTTTTT	CASSYSNSLSGELFF
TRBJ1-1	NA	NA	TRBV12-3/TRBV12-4	TGTGCCAGCAGTTTAGGAAAAGGGATGAACACTGAAGCTTTCTTT	CASSLGKGMNTEAFF
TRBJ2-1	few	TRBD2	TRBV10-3	TGTGCCATCTCCCAGACTAGCGGGCGAGGCTCCTACAATGAGCAGTTCTTC	CAISQTSGRGSYNEQFF
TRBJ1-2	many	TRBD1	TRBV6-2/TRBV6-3	TGTGCCAGCAGCGGAACAGGGGCTTATGGCTACACCTTC	CASSGTGAYGYTF
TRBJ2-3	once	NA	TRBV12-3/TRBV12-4	TGTGCCAGCAGCCCGACCGTTTTTGGGGGAGTAAAGGGGGATACGCAGTATTTT	CASSPTVFGGVKGDTQYF
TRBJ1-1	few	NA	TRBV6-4	TGTGCCAGCAGTGACTCAGGTGGGGGTGGCACTGAAGCTTTCTTT	CASSDSGGGGTEAFF
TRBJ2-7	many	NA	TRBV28	TGTGCCAGCAGTGTCCCGATCTCCCCCGAGCAGTACTTC	CASSVPISPEQYF
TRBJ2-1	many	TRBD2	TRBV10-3	TGTGCCATCAGAAGAGCGGGAGATCTGTACAATGAGCAGTTCTTC	CAIRRAGDLYNEQFF
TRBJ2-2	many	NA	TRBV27	TGTGCCAGCAAGAGGGCCACCGGGGAGCTGTTTTTT	CASKRATGELFF
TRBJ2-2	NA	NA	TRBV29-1	TGCAGCGTTTCTTATGCCAGCCGGAGTACCGGGGAGCTGTTTTTT	CSVSYASRSTGELFF
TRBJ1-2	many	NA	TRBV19	TGTGCCAGTAGCCTACACCGGGACGGAATCTATGGCTACACCTTC	CASSLHRDGIYGYTF
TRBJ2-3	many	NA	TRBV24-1	TGTGCCACCAGTCAGCGATGGGAGACAGATACGCAGTATTTT	CATSQRWETDTQYF
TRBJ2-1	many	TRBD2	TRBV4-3	TGCGCCAGCAGCCAAGAGGGGGCTAGCGGGAGGCCTGGTGCGGATGAGCAGTTCTTC	CASSQEGASGRPGADEQFF
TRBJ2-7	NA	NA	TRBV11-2	TGTGCCAGCAGCTCAGGGGCAGCTTTGACCTACGAGCAGTACTTC	CASSSGAALTYEQYF
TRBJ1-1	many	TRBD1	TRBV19	TGTGCCAGTAGTCCCAGGACAGGGGTTTGGAACACTGAAGCTTTCTTT	CASSPRTGVWNTEAFF
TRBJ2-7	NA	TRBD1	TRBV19	TGTGCCAGTAGTTACCGGGACAGATACTACGAGCAGTACTTC	CASSYRDRYYEQYF
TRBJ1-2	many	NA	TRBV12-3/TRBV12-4	TGTGCCAGCAGTTTACGCTCCCGTGGGGATGGCTACACCTTC	CASSLRSRGDGYTF
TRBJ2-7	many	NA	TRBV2	TGTGCCAGCAGTGACCCAAAACTTATCAAATACGAGCAGTACTTC	CASSDPKLIKYEQYF
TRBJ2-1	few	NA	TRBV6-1	TGTGCCAGCGGGAAACAGGGCCGGCAGTTCTTC	CASGKQGRQFF
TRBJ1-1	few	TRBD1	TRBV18	TGTGCCAGCTCACCCTCAGGGGGCGAGACTGAAGCTTTCTTT	CASSPSGGETEAFF
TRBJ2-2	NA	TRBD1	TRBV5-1	TGCGCCAGCAGAACCGGGACAGGGGGCACCGGGGAGCTGTTTTTT	CASRTGTGGTGELFF
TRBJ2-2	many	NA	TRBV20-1	TGCAGTGCTAGTAGTAGGCCCACCGGGGAGCTGTTTTTT	CSASSRPTGELFF